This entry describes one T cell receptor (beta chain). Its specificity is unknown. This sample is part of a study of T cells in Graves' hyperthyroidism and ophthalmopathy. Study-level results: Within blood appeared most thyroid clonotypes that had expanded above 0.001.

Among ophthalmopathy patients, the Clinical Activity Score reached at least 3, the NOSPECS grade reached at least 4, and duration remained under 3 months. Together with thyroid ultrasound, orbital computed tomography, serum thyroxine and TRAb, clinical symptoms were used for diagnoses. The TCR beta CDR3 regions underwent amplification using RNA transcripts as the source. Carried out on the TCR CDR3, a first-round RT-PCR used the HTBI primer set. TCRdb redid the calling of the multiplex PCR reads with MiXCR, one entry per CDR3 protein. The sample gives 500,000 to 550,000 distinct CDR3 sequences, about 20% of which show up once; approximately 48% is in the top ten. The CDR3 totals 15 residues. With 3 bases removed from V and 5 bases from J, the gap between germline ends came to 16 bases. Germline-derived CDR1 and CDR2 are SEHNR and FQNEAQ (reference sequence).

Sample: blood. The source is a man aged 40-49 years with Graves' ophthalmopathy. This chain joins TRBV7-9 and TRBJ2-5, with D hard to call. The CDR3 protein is CASSFSLSTKETQYF. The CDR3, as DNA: TGTGCCAGCAGCTTCTCCCTATCTACCAAGGAGACCCAGTACTTC. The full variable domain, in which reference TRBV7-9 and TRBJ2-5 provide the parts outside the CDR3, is DTGVSQNPRHKITKRGQNVTFRCDPISEHNRLYWYRQTLGQGPEFLTYFQNEAQLEKSRLLSDRFSAERPKGSFSTLEIQRTEQGDSAMYLCASSFSLSTKETQYFGPGTRLLVL.